The T cell receptor (beta chain) under discussion was sequenced for a study of chemoradiotherapy in HPV16-positive cancers. Whole-study results and caveats: HPV-specific T cells were functionally defined from only a couple of HPV16-positive patients. Better recurrence-free survival went with HPV-responsive T-cell expansion in HPV16-positive patients.

This clone was observed a single time. Antigen unknown. Repertoires were sampled repeatedly during chemoradiotherapy. Using immunoSEQ multiplex PCR, the repertoire was profiled, and TCRdb retains in-frame clones only, with some absent. The repertoire holds around 29,000 clones, with around 93% as singletons. CDR1 and CDR2 from the germline V gene are SGDLS and YYNGEE. Germline trimming cut 2 bases from V and 4 bases from J; bases unmatched to any gene: 5. This CDR3 has 16 amino acids. The V call is TRBV9, the J call TRBJ2-3, with 12 bases fitting TRBD2. Sequencing was performed on blood, taken from a patient who underwent chemoradiotherapy. This TCR was recovered from a human donor with HPV-associated anogenital cancer. The CDR3 DNA reads as TGTGCCAGCAGCGTCCTCTCTAGCGGGGGGGCAGATACGCAGTATTTT. It is translated as CASSVLSSGGADTQYF.